A single T cell receptor (beta chain) is shown here with its context. Antigen: not known. Amplification in unsorted PBMC replicate PCRs started from 300 ng DNA, which equals about 28,000 T cell genomes. Original methodology: Junction-only sequences produced by ImmunoSEQ had no quality scores, so filtering differed. Assay: immunoSEQ multiplex PCR; the TCRdb copy retains only in-frame clones and omits some. V and J calls and clone size are given by that table; D and trimming were obtained from the DNA. The sample has about 480,000 clones, about 75% seen once. These data come from a study of shared clonotypes between healthy human individuals. Participating donors were healthy, HIV-negative adults free of recent acute infections or vaccinations. Whole-study results and caveats: A limitation of the genetic and exposure-history diversity represented arose from few donors.

The CDR3 length is 14 residues. The V segment lost 8 bases and the J segment 4 bases; nucleotides outside the gene matches: 6. CDR1 and CDR2 (germline): MDHEN, SYDVKM. Specimen: PBMCs. The chain has TRBV28 and TRBJ2-7; TRBD2 aligns across 12 bases. This TCR was sampled from a woman aged 40 to 50 in good health. Some clones in this sample may be carry-over from other donors' samples. CDR3 sequence (DNA): TGTGCCAGCGAAGTGGGACTAGCGGGTTACGAGCAGTACTTC. Amino acid sequence: CASEVGLAGYEQYF.